Below, 28 T cell receptor beta chains from the same sample are listed, as sequenced in a study of blood T cells in healthy people across ages. For the second PCR, which ran for 7 to 11 cycles, a sample-barcoded 5' primer and a J-beta primer mix were used. TCRdb redid the calling of the 5' RACE reads with MiXCR, one entry per CDR3 protein. Of hundreds of thousands of distinct CDR3 sequences listed, 53% are singletons. The sequencing sample was made of blood. The receptors shown here come from a man aged 80 or over in good health.

This clonotype was picked up one time. Lacking the conserved final phenylalanine or tryptophan, this CDR3 likely reflects a read error. The chain employs TRBV25-1 and TRBJ2-7, with a tentative D call TRBD2 (6 bases). Trimming took off 6 bases at V and 3 bases at J, with 6 bases between the two ends. CDR3 size: 11 residues. Germline values: CDR1 MGHDK, CDR2 SYGVNS. The CDR3 sequence is CASSGSYEQYS. As DNA, the CDR3 is TGTGCCAGCAGCGGGAGCTACGAGCAGTACTCC.

The chain links TRBV7-8 to TRBJ2-1, with D possibly being TRBD2 (7 bases). The CDR3 consists of 20 residues. The V end was cut by 3 bases, the J end by 3 bases, with 27 bases between. Germline CDR1 is SGHVS and CDR2 is FQNEAQ. CDR3 in DNA: TGTGCCAGCAGCTTTAACCCTCGCAAGTCCAGGGGAGGGGACTACAATGAGCAGTTCTTC. As protein: CASSFNPRKSRGGDYNEQFF.

This clonotype occurred many times. This chain uses TRBV12-3 or TRBV12-4 with TRBJ2-7, with D uncertain. The CDR3 runs 12 residues. The V end was cut by 3 bases, the J end by 3 bases, with 6 bases between. CDR3 residues: CASSFDGYEQYF. The CDR3 DNA sequence: TGTGCCAGCAGTTTTGACGGCTACGAGCAGTACTTC.

This clonotype has only a few counts. V usage is TRBV5-1 and J usage is TRBJ2-1, with 14 bases fitting TRBD2. The CDR3 totals 18 residues. Germline-derived CDR1 and CDR2 are SGHRS and YFSETQ. Losses at the gene ends were 0 bases for V and 2 bases for J; bases not matched to a gene: 4. CDR3 coding DNA: TGCGCCAGCAGCTTGGCGGGACTAGCGGGAGTTGCCTACAATGAGCAGTTCTTC. Translating it yields CASSLAGLAGVAYNEQFF.

In regard to this clonotype: At one boundary the junction diverges from the germline segment, which might be a read error. The genes are TRBV4-1 and TRBJ1-2, with D uncertain. This CDR3 has 15 residues. Germline CDR1 is MGHRA and CDR2 is YSYEKL. CDR3 nucleotides: TGCGTCAGCAGCCAAGTGTCGCAGAAATCAAATGGCTACACCTTC. This encodes CVSSQVSQKSNGYTF.

The rearrangement uses TRBV6-6 and TRBJ1-1; D is undetermined. Germline loops: CDR1 MNHNY, CDR2 SVGAGI (reference sequence). The V end lost 6 bases, the J end lost 1 base, and 9 bases lay between the germline ends. This CDR3 is 13 amino acids long. CDR3 in amino acids: CASRDSGNTEAFF. DNA of the CDR3: TGTGCCAGCAGGGACTCGGGGAACACTGAAGCTTTCTTT.

V is TRBV20-1 and J is TRBJ1-1; D unclear. Germline loops: CDR1 DFQATT, CDR2 SNEGSKA (reference sequence). Trimming removed 6 bases from V and 3 bases from J, with 17 bases in between. The CDR3 runs 14 residues. This CDR3 reads CSAPALSGDTEAFF. CDR3 DNA: TGCAGTGCACCAGCCTTGAGCGGGGACACTGAAGCTTTCTTT.

In this sample, this clonotype turned up once. This rearrangement joins TRBV28 to TRBJ2-7; D may be TRBD2 (6 bases). The CDR3 is made up of 15 amino acids. V lost 6 bases and J 6 bases, leaving 21 bases between the germline ends. Per germline, CDR1 MDHEN and CDR2 SYDVKM. This CDR3 is CASSPPIGRMGEQYF. CDR3 bases: TGTGCCAGCAGCCCCCCAATCGGGAGAATGGGCGAGCAGTACTTC.

There are a few counts of this clonotype. V is TRBV12-3 or TRBV12-4 and J is TRBJ1-2; TRBD1 matches at 9 bases. V shed 5 bases and J 5 bases; nucleotides not matched to a gene: 12. The CDR3 is 16 residues long. The CDR3 nucleotides read TGTGCCAGCAGTCTAGGTCGGGACAGGGTCGATTATGGCTACACCTTC. Translating it yields CASSLGRDRVDYGYTF.

The rearrangement uses TRBV6-1 and TRBJ1-1, with a possible D match to TRBD1 (6 bases). V was clipped by 0 bases and J by 4 bases, with 12 bases between them. The germline gives CDR1 MNHNS, CDR2 SASEGT. This CDR3 contains 15 residues. Written as DNA, the CDR3 is TGTGCCAGCAGTGAAGCGTGGGGACAAGTCACTGAAGCTTTCTTT. Amino acids: CASSEAWGQVTEAFF.

This clonotype was counted between two and nine times. V gene TRBV29-1 combines with J gene TRBJ1-2, with D possibly matching TRBD1 (6 bases). V was shortened by 4 bases and J by 4 bases, with 10 bases between the two germline ends. The CDR3 sequence is 12 residues long. CDR1 and CDR2 from the germline V gene are SQVTM and ANQGSEA. DNA for the CDR3: TGCAGCGTTGCAGGACAGCCCTATGGCTACACCTTC. Residues: CSVAGQPYGYTF.

CDR3 sequence reads: CASSQAPKDNWVRIGEQFF. DNA for the CDR3: TGCGCCAGCAGCCAAGCACCCAAGGACAATTGGGTCCGGATCGGTGAGCAGTTCTTC. The rearrangement links TRBV4-1 to TRBJ2-1; tentative D call: TRBD1 (5 bases). The CDR3 is 19 residues long. V was pared by 1 base and J by 9 bases, with 28 bases between. Germline values: CDR1 MGHRA, CDR2 YSYEKL.

The chain joins TRBV3-1 to TRBJ1-5, with unresolved D. Germline V gene data show CDR1 as LGHDT and CDR2 as YNNKEL (reference sequence). V lost 4 bases to trimming and J lost 3 bases, with 10 bases between them. The CDR3 sequence is 14 residues long. The CDR3 here is CASSLGLTNQPQHF. DNA for the CDR3: TGTGCCAGCAGCCTTGGACTCACCAATCAGCCCCAGCATTTT.

This sequence joins TRBV12-3 or TRBV12-4 and TRBJ1-5; D call uncertain. There are 13 residues in the CDR3. V lost 3 bases and J 4 bases, leaving 7 bases between the germline ends. CDR3 nucleotide sequence: TGTGCCAGCAGTTTCCTGGAAAATCAGCCCCAGCATTTT. Translated: CASSFLENQPQHF.

Concerning this clonotype: At one of its ends the junction is not consistent with the germline gene, which may arise from a read error. This chain joins TRBV7-2 and TRBJ2-2; no reliable D call. The CDR3 has 12 residues. Germline assignment: CDR1 SGHTA and CDR2 FQGNSA. The CDR3 DNA reads as TGTGCCGGCAGCTCCCTCACCGGGGAGCTGTTTTTT. Amino acids: CAGSSLTGELFF.

The chain couples TRBV24-1 to TRBJ2-1; 11 bases agree with TRBD1. Germline V gene data show CDR1 as KGHDR and CDR2 as SFDVKD. The J segment lost 7 bases and the V segment lost 3 bases, leaving 13 bases of the junction unmatched. This CDR3 comprises 18 residues. The CDR3 loop is CATSDANEWTGGGNEQFF. Here the CDR3 DNA reads TGTGCCACCAGTGATGCGAATGAATGGACAGGGGGCGGGAATGAGCAGTTCTTC.

In its sample, this clonotype was seen a few times. The chain joins TRBV4-1 to TRBJ1-2; D unresolved. The germline gives CDR1 MGHRA, CDR2 YSYEKL. The CDR3 consists of 13 residues. The V gene lost 1 base and the J gene lost 8 bases, with 11 bases spanning the gap. The CDR3 region is CASSQVNLGGYTF. CDR3 in DNA: TGCGCCAGCAGCCAAGTGAATCTCGGGGGCTACACCTTC.

A word on this clonotype: A read error is possible here, since a much larger clone lies one base away. V gene TRBV7-9 combines with J gene TRBJ2-7, with unresolved D. The germline V gene encodes CDR1 SEHNR and CDR2 FQNEAQ (reference sequence). With 3 bases removed from V and 3 bases from J, the gap between germline ends came to 9 bases. The CDR3 totals 13 residues. The CDR3 nucleotides are TGTGCCAGCAGCTTTGGGATGAACTACGAGCAGTACTTC. Translation gives CASSFGMNYEQYF.

The V call is TRBV25-1, the J call TRBJ1-2; the D gene is possibly TRBD1 (5 bases). The CDR3 covers 13 residues. The V gene's germline CDR1 is MGHDK and CDR2 SYGVNS. V was shortened by 8 bases and J by 4 bases, with 14 bases between the two germline ends. The CDR3 region has the DNA TGTGCCAGCGGATCCTACGGGGGCTATGGCTACACCTTC. It encodes CASGSYGGYGYTF.

V gene TRBV6-5 combines with J gene TRBJ2-5; possibly TRBD1 for D (6 bases). Germline assignment: CDR1 MNHEY and CDR2 SVGAGI. The CDR3 has 15 amino acids. V was trimmed by 5 bases and J by 3 bases, leaving 16 bases between them. The CDR3 nucleotides are TGTGCCAGCAGTAACACCGGGACAACAAAAGAGACCCAGTACTTC. Amino acid sequence: CASSNTGTTKETQYF.

The rearrangement links TRBV4-2 to TRBJ2-7, with a tentative D call TRBD2 (5 bases). Trimming took 0 bases from V and 2 from J, leaving 11 bases between them. The CDR3 has 15 residues. Germline-derived CDR1 and CDR2 are LGHNA and YNFKEQ. The CDR3 bases are TGTGCCAGCAGCCAAGAAGAGCCCGGGGCCTACGAGCAGTACTTC. Its protein product is CASSQEEPGAYEQYF.

The rearrangement uses TRBV20-1 and TRBJ2-4; perhaps TRBD2 as D (6 bases). Trimming removed 0 bases at V and 13 bases at J, with 22 bases between. Looked up from germline, CDR1 is DFQATT and CDR2 is SNEGSKA (reference sequence). The CDR3 length is 15 residues. CDR3 sequence: CSARDQTSFTLAQYF. In DNA form, the CDR3 reads TGCAGTGCTAGAGACCAGACTAGTTTTACCCTAGCACAGTACTTC.

The chain recombines TRBV20-1 with TRBJ2-7, with D maybe TRBD2 (5 bases). The end of the DNA is better explained by TRBJ2-5, so the J call may be wrong. Germline V gene data show CDR1 as DFQATT and CDR2 as SNEGSKA (reference sequence). This CDR3 region has 12 residues. CDR3 amino acids: CSVASRVETQYF. The CDR3 bases are TGCAGCGTAGCTTCGCGGGTTGAGACCCAGTACTTC.

There are a few counts of this clonotype. The chain is built from TRBV9 and TRBJ1-6; 7 bases align to TRBD1. V dropped 3 bases and J dropped 10; count of bases not matched to a gene: 10. This CDR3 region has 15 residues. From germline, CDR1 is SGDLS and CDR2 YYNGEE. This CDR3 reads CASSALGQVGSPLHF. Written as DNA, the CDR3 is TGTGCCAGCAGCGCCTTAGGACAGGTTGGGTCACCCCTCCACTTT.

The chain has TRBV7-7 and TRBJ2-5; D gene uncertain. The ends were cut back, 3 bases at V and 11 bases at J, with 16 bases in the middle. Germline CDR1 and CDR2: SSHAT and FNYEAQ (reference sequence). The CDR3 is 13 residues long. CDR3 bases: TGTGCCAGCAGCTTGGACCCGAGGAATGAGCAGTACTTC. Translating gives CASSLDPRNEQYF.

The genes are TRBV5-1 and TRBJ2-2; weak D call: TRBD1 (7 bases). This CDR3 is built from 15 residues. V lost 4 bases and J lost 4, with 14 bases in between. The germline V gene encodes CDR1 SGHRS and CDR2 YFSETQ. The CDR3 region has the DNA TGCGCCAGCAGCCGCGGAGGGGGCGTCACCGGGGAGCTGTTTTTT. This sequence encodes CASSRGGGVTGELFF.

The rearrangement uses TRBV9 and TRBJ1-1; 10 nucleotides match TRBD1. J gave up 0 bases and V 1 base, and 12 bases lay outside the gene matches. CDR1 and CDR2 (germline): SGDLS, YYNGEE. The CDR3 loop spans 19 amino acids. The CDR3 DNA sequence: TGTGCCAGCAGCGTACAGGTGGGGGGGACAGGGGCAGTGAACACTGAAGCTTTCTTT. This codes for CASSVQVGGTGAVNTEAFF.

The chain employs TRBV12-3 or TRBV12-4 and TRBJ1-1; 7 bases agree with TRBD1. The CDR3 covers 14 residues. Trimming at V came to 0 bases and at J to 4 bases, leaving 2 bases not matched to a gene. The CDR3 sequence: CASSLARDSTEAFF. The CDR3 DNA sequence: TGTGCCAGCAGTTTAGCCCGGGACAGCACTGAAGCTTTCTTT.